This T cell receptor (beta chain) is drawn from a study of identical twins. TCRdb re-called the 5' RACE reads with MiXCR, one entry per CDR3 protein. The data show about 570,000 distinct CDR3 sequences, with 9.6% seen just once and 3% held by the top ten. Germline CDR1 and CDR2: SEHNR and FQNEAQ (reference sequence). CDR3 length: 16 residues. Trimming took off 5 bases at V and 6 bases at J, with 20 bases between the two ends. This sample was also put to use in a study of yellow fever vaccine responses in identical twins.

The chain uses TRBV7-9 and TRBJ2-1, with a weak D call TRBD2 (6 bases). The sequence came from a woman younger than 30 in good health. Source material: PBMCs. The CDR3 region is CASSTLGRGIPNEQFF. In DNA form, the CDR3 reads TGTGCCAGCAGCACCTTGGGACGCGGGATCCCCAATGAGCAGTTCTTC.